Included here is one TCR beta chain sequence, with context. The entry originates in a study of blood T cell repertoires in COVID-19. About the research overall: COVID-19 samples collected from the United States, Italy and Spain covered acute and convalescent phases.

CDR3 length: 15 amino acids. Trimming took 4 bases from V and 5 from J; bases not matched to a gene: 11. The V gene's germline CDR1 is SGHRS and CDR2 YFSETQ. Data came from immunoSEQ multiplex PCR; TCRdb stores just in-frame clones and leaves some out. The sample lists roughly 80,000 clones, roughly four fifths occurring once. The clonotype comes from a human donor in a cohort sampled during active COVID-19. Material: peripheral blood. The chain links TRBV5-1 to TRBJ2-5; 7 bases match TRBD2. CDR3 region: CASSDTGGLPETQYF. The DNA of the CDR3 is TGCGCCAGCAGCGACACGGGGGGTCTTCCGGAGACCCAGTACTTC.